This T cell receptor (beta chain) was captured by sequencing in a study of metastatic and nonmetastatic thyroid tumors. Study-level background: It was across blood and tumor or nodule tissue from malignant and benign thyroid patients that repertoires were compared.

Until they underwent thyroid surgery, no patient had received any treatment. TCRdb re-analyzed the PCR reads through MiXCR. The repertoire includes roughly 14,000 clones, about 34% of them detected once, and approximately 9.9% sits in the top ten. A few counts support this clone. The ends were cut back, 2 bases at V and 1 base at J, with 6 bases in the middle. Germline lookup yields CDR1 MNHEY and CDR2 SVGEGT. The CDR3 is 14 amino acids. The TCR originated in a male donor with papillary thyroid cancer or a benign thyroid nodule (not recorded which). Some clones in this sample may be carry-over from other donors' samples. The J gene is TRBJ1-3, the V gene TRBV6-2 or TRBV6-3; D is uncertain. The sample taken for sequencing was tumor tissue. CDR3 DNA sequence: TGTGCCAGCAGTTACACGGTTTCTGGAAACACCATATATTTT. Translation: CASSYTVSGNTIYF.